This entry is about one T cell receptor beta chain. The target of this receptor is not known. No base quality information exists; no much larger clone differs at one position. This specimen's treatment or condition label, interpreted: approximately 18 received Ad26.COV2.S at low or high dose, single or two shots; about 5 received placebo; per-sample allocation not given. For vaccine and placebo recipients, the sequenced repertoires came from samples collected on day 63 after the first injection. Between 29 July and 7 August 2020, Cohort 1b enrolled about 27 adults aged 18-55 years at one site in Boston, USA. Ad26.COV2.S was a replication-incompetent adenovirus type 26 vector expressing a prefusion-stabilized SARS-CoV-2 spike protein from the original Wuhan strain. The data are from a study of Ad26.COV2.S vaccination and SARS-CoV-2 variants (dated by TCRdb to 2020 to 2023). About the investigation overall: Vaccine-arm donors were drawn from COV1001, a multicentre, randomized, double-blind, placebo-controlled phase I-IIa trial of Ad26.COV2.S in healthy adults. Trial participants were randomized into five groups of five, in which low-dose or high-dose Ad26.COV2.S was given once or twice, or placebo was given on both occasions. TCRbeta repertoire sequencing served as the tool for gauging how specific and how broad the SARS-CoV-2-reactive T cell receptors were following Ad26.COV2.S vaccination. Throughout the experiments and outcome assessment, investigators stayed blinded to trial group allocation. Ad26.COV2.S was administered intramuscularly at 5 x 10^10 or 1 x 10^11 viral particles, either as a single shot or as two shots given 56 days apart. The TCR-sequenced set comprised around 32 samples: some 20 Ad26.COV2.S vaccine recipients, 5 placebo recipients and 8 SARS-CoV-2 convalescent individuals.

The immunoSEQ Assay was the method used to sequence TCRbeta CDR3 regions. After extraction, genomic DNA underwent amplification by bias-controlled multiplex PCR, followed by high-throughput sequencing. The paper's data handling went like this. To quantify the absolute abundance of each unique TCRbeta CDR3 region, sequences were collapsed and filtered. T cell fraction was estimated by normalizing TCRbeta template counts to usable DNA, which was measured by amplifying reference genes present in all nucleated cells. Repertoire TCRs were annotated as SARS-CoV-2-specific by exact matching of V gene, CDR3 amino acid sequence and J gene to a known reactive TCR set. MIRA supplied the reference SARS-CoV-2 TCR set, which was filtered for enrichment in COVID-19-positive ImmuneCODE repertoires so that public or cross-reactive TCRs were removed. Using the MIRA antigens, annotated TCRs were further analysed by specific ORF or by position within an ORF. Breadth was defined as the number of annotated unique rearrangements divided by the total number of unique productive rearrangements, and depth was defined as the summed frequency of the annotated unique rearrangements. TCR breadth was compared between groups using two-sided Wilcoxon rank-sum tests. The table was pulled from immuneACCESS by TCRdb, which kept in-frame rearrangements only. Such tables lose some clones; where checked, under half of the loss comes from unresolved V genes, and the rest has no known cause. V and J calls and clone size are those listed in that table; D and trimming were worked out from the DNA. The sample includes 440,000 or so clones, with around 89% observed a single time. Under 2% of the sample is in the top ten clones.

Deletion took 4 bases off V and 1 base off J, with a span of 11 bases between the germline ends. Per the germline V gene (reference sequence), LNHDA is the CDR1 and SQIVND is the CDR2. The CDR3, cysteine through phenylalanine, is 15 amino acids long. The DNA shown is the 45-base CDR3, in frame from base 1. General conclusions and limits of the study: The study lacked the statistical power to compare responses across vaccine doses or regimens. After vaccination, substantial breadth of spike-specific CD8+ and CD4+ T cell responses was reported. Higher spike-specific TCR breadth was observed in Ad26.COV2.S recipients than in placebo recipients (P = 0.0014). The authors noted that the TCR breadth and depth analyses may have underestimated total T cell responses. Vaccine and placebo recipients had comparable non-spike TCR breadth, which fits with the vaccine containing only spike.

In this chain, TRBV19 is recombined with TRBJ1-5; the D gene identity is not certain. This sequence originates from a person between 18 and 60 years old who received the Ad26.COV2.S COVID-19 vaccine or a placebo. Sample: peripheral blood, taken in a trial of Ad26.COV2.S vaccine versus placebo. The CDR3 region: CASSNHADSNQPQHF. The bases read TGTGCCAGTAGTAACCACGCGGACAGCAATCAGCCCCAGCATTTT. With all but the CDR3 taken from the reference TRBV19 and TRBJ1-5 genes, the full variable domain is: DGGITQSPKYLFRKEGQNVTLSCEQNLNHDAMYWYRQDPGQGLRLIYYSQIVNDFQKGDIAEGYSVSREKKESFPLTVTSAQKNPTAFYLCASSNHADSNQPQHFGDGTRLSIL.